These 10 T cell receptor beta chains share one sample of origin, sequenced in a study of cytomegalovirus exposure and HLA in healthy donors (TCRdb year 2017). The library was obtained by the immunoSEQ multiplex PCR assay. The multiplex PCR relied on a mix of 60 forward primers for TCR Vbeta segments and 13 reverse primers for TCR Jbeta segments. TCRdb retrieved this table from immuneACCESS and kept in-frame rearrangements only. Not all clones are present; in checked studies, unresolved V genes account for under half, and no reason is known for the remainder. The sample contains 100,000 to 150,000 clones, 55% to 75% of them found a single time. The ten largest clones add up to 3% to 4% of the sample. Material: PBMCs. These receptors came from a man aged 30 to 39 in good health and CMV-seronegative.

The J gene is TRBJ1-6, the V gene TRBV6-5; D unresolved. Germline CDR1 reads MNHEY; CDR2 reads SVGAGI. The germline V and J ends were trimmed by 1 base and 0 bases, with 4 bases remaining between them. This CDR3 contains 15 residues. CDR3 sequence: CASSYFGSYNSPLHF. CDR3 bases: TGTGCCAGCAGTTACTTCGGCTCCTATAATTCACCCCTCCACTTT.

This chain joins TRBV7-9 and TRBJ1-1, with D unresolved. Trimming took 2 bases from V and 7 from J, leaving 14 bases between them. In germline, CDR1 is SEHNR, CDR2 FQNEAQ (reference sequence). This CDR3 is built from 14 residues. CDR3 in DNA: TGTGCCAGCAGCTTATCTCCAGGTGAAGTTGAAGCTTTCTTT. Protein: CASSLSPGEVEAFF.

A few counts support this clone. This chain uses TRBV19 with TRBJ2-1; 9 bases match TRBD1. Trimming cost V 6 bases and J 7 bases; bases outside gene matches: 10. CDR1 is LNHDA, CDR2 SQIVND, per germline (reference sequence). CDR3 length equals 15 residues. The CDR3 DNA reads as TGTGCCAGTAGCACCCACGGGACAGGGCAAAATGAGCAGTTCTTC. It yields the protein CASSTHGTGQNEQFF.

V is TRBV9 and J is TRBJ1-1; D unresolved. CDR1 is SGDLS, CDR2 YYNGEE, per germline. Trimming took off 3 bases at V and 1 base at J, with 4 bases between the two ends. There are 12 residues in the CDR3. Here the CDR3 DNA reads TGTGCCAGCAGCGCCGGGAACACTGAAGCTTTCTTT. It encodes CASSAGNTEAFF.

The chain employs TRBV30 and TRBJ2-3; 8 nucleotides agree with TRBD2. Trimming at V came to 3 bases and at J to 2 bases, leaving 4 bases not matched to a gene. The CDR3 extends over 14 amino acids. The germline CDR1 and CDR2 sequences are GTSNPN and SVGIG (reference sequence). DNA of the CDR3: TGTGCCTGGAGAAGGCGGGGGGACACAGATACGCAGTATTTT. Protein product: CAWRRRGDTDTQYF.

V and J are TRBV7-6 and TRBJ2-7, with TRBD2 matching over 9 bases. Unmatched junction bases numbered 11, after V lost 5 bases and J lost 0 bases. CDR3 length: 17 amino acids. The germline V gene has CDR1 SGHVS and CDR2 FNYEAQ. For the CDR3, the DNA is TGTGCCAGCAGCCCCAATAGCGGGGGCCTTAGCTCCTACGAGCAGTACTTC. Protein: CASSPNSGGLSSYEQYF.

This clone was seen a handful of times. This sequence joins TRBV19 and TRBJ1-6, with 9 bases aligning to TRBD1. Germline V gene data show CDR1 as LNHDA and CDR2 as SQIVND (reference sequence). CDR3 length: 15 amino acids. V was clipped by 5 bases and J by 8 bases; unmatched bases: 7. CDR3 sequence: CASSRTGAMDSPLHF. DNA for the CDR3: TGTGCCAGTAGTCGGACAGGGGCTATGGATTCACCCCTCCACTTT.

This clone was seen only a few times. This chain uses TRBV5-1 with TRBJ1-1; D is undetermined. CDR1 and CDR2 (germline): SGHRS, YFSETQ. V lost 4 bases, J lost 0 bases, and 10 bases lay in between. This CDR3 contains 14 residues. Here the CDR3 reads CASSLGSMNTEAFF. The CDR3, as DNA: TGCGCCAGCAGCCTAGGATCCATGAACACTGAAGCTTTCTTT.

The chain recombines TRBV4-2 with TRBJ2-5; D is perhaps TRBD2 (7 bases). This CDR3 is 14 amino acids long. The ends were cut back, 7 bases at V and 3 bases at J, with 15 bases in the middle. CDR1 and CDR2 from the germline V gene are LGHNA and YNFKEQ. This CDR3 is CASNGGGAEETQYF. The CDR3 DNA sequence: TGTGCCAGCAACGGAGGGGGGGCTGAAGAGACCCAGTACTTC.

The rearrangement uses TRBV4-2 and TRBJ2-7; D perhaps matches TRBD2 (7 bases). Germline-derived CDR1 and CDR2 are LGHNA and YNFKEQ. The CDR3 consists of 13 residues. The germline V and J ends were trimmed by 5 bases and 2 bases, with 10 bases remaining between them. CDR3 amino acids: CASSGGATYEQYF. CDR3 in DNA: TGTGCCAGCAGCGGGGGGGCCACCTACGAGCAGTACTTC.